This entry lists 18 T cell receptor beta chains sequenced from one sample in a study of T cells in Graves' hyperthyroidism and ophthalmopathy. TCR beta CDR3 sequences were amplified from RNA transcripts. The HTBI primer set was used in a first-round RT-PCR of the TCR CDR3. From the multiplex PCR reads, TCRdb called clonotypes with MiXCR, one entry per CDR3 protein. The sample lists 200,000 to 250,000 distinct CDR3 sequences; about 15% were seen once. Specimen: blood. The receptors originated from a young woman with Graves' ophthalmopathy.

CDR3 in amino acids: CASRSYNPNTEAFF. In DNA, the CDR3 is TGCGCCAGCAGGAGTTACAACCCGAACACTGAAGCTTTCTTT. The chain recombines TRBV5-1 with TRBJ1-1; D gene ambiguous. The length of the CDR3 is 14 residues. V gave up 5 bases and J gave up 1 base, with 12 bases separating them. Germline V gene lookup returns CDR1 SGHRS and CDR2 YFSETQ. Full variable domain (missing parts from reference TRBV5-1 and TRBJ1-1): KAGVTQTPRYLIKTRGQQVTLSCSPISGHRSVSWYQQTPGQGLQFLFEYFSETQRNKGNFPGRFSGRQFSNSRSEMNVSTLELGDSALYLCASRSYNPNTEAFFGQGTRLTVV.

This chain links TRBV9 with TRBJ1-1; no clear D. This CDR3 is 13 amino acids long. Trimming shortened V by 0 bases and J by 3 bases, and 6 bases separated the two germline ends. Germline V gene sequence: CDR1 SGDLS, CDR2 YYNGEE. Here the CDR3 reads CASSVDWDTEAFF. The CDR3 DNA sequence: TGTGCCAGCAGCGTAGATTGGGACACTGAAGCTTTCTTT.

J is TRBJ2-1 and V is TRBV4-1; 9 bases agree with TRBD1. The CDR3 runs 14 residues. V shed 4 bases and J 9 bases; nucleotides not matched to a gene: 7. The V gene's germline CDR1 is MGHRA and CDR2 YSYEKL. Here the CDR3 DNA reads TGCGCCAGCAGCCCTCGACAGGGGGGAATTGAGCAGTTCTTC. Translating gives CASSPRQGGIEQFF.

At least ten counts were recorded for this clonotype. V and J are TRBV28 and TRBJ1-4; D gene uncertain. Trimming pared 3 bases from V and 5 bases from J, leaving 4 bases between. Germline-derived CDR1 and CDR2 are MDHEN and SYDVKM. The CDR3 runs 12 residues. CDR3 sequence (DNA): TGTGCCAGCAGTTTTGTAAATGAAAAACTGTTTTTT. Translation: CASSFVNEKLFF.

Regarding this clonotype: A much larger clone lies one base from this, so it may be a read error. Because the CDR3 is missing its conserved closing phenylalanine or tryptophan, this is likely a read error. The chain links TRBV2 to TRBJ2-3; D is unclear. The V and J ends lost 7 bases and 0 bases respectively, with 11 bases between them. CDR1 and CDR2 (germline): SNHLY, FYNNEI. This CDR3 is built from 14 residues. The CDR3 spells CASMGRWSTDTQYS. The CDR3 region has the DNA TGTGCCAGCATGGGTAGGTGGAGCACAGATACGCAGTATTCT.

This clonotype has a count of ten or more. This sequence joins TRBV28 and TRBJ2-4; D is ambiguous. CDR3 length: 15 residues. V was cut by 5 bases and J by 0 bases, with 11 bases left in between. The germline CDR1 and CDR2 sequences are MDHEN and SYDVKM. CDR3 sequence: CASSPPTIAKNIQYF. For the CDR3, the DNA is TGTGCCAGCAGTCCACCAACGATAGCCAAAAACATTCAGTACTTC.

The chain couples TRBV19 to TRBJ2-7; TRBD1 aligns across 10 bases. Germline CDR1 reads LNHDA; CDR2 reads SQIVND (reference sequence). Losses at the gene ends were 2 bases for V and 4 bases for J; bases not matched to a gene: 5. The CDR3 is 15 amino acids. This chain's CDR3 is CASSISTGGLYEQYF. DNA for the CDR3: TGTGCCAGTAGTATATCGACAGGGGGCTTGTACGAGCAGTACTTC.

This clonotype was picked up many times. The chain recombines TRBV20-1 with TRBJ2-1; maybe TRBD2 (7 bases). The CDR3 covers 13 residues. The V gene lost 4 bases and the J gene lost 4 bases, with 11 bases spanning the gap. CDR1 and CDR2 from the germline V gene are DFQATT and SNEGSKA (reference sequence). CDR3 DNA sequence: TGCAGTGCTATCGGGGGGCCATACAATGAGCAGTTCTTC. It yields the protein CSAIGGPYNEQFF.

With respect to this clonotype: A much larger clone lies one base from this, so it may be a read error. CDR3 residues: CASISQIRRGTDTQYF. CDR3 bases: TGTGCCAGCATCTCCCAAATACGACGGGGCACAGATACGCAGTATTTT. V and J are TRBV5-6 and TRBJ2-3; the D is unclear. CDR3 length: 16 residues. From germline, CDR1 is SGHDT and CDR2 YYEEEE. Trimming stripped 6 bases from V and 1 base from J, with 18 bases between.

This clonotype was observed at least ten times. The rearrangement joins TRBV2 to TRBJ2-3; possibly TRBD1 for D (6 bases). Germline CDR1 SNHLY, CDR2 FYNNEI. V was cut by 4 bases and J by 5 bases, with 7 bases left in between. The CDR3 length is 12 residues. CDR3 sequence: CASSGGRDTQYF. Written as DNA, the CDR3 is TGTGCCAGCAGTGGGGGGCGAGATACGCAGTATTTT. Full variable domain (remainder filled in from reference TRBV2 and TRBJ2-3): EPEVTQTPSHQVTQMGQEVILRCVPISNHLYFYWYRQILGQKVEFLVSFYNNEISEKSEIFDDQFSVERPDGSNFTLKIRSTKLEDSAMYFCASSGGRDTQYFGPGTRLTVL.

At least ten counts were recorded for this clonotype. This chain links TRBV20-1 with TRBJ1-6; D not certain. The CDR3 consists of 13 residues. Germline assignment: CDR1 DFQATT and CDR2 SNEGSKA (reference sequence). V lost 6 bases, J lost 7 bases, and 13 bases lay in between. The CDR3 spells CSARPGANSPLHF. In DNA, the CDR3 is TGCAGTGCGAGACCGGGAGCGAATTCACCCCTCCACTTT.

This clonotype was counted at least ten times. The rearrangement links TRBV19 to TRBJ1-5; D call uncertain. Trimming removed 4 bases from V and 7 bases from J, with 20 bases in between. Germline V gene lookup returns CDR1 LNHDA and CDR2 SQIVND (reference sequence). The CDR3 has 16 amino acids. The CDR3 DNA is TGTGCCAGTAGTACATACCGGGCCGCTGACCTCCAGCCCCAGCATTTT. This translates into CASSTYRAADLQPQHF.

This clonotype turned up a few times. The chain combines TRBV6-5 with TRBJ2-1, with D tentatively TRBD2 (6 bases). Trimming shortened V by 0 bases and J by 3 bases, and 9 bases separated the two germline ends. The CDR3 contains 15 residues. CDR1 and CDR2 from the germline V gene are MNHEY and SVGAGI. CDR3 in DNA: TGTGCCAGCAGTTACTCCCTAGCGAACTACAATGAGCAGTTCTTC. This codes for CASSYSLANYNEQFF.

This clonotype was detected ten times or more. The CDR3 coding sequence is TGCGCCAGCAGCGACGGACAGGGGGCGTCGAACACTGAAGCTTTCTTT. This encodes CASSDGQGASNTEAFF. V gene TRBV5-1 combines with J gene TRBJ1-1; 11 bases match TRBD1. Germline V gene data show CDR1 as SGHRS and CDR2 as YFSETQ. This CDR3 contains 16 residues. V was pared by 4 bases and J by 1 base, with 6 bases of the junction left unmatched.

J is TRBJ1-4 and V is TRBV5-6; D is possibly TRBD1 (5 bases). CDR3 length equals 15 residues. Trimming removed 4 bases at V and 7 bases at J, with 17 bases between. CDR1 and CDR2 from the germline V gene are SGHDT and YYEEEE. CDR3 sequence (DNA): TGTGCCAGCAGCCCCGGGACGGCAACCCGTGAAAAACTGTTTTTT. This encodes CASSPGTATREKLFF. Filled out from reference TRBV5-6 and TRBJ1-4, the complete variable domain reads DAGVTQSPTHLIKTRGQQVTLRCSPKSGHDTVSWYQQALGQGPQFIFQYYEEEERQRGNFPDRFSGHQFPNYSSELNVNALLLGDSALYLCASSPGTATREKLFFGSGTQLSVL.

This clonotype appeared many times. The chain recombines TRBV11-2 with TRBJ2-7; 11 bases line up with TRBD2. The V segment lost 4 bases and the J segment 6 bases; nucleotides outside the gene matches: 8. Per the germline V gene, CDR1 is SGHAT and CDR2 is FQNNGV. The length of the CDR3 is 15 residues. The CDR3 spells CASSSPLAGGIEQYF. CDR3 sequence (DNA): TGTGCCAGCAGCTCGCCCCTAGCGGGAGGAATCGAGCAGTACTTC.

This clonotype showed up many times. CDR3 DNA: TGCGCCAGCAGCCAAGATCTCGGCAGACAAGAGACCCAGTACTTC. Its translation: CASSQDLGRQETQYF. The chain combines TRBV4-1 with TRBJ2-5; unclear D gene. Trimming took off 0 bases at V and 2 bases at J, with 10 bases between the two ends. The CDR3 loop spans 15 amino acids. Germline V CDR1 and CDR2: MGHRA, YSYEKL.

V gene TRBV20-1 combines with J gene TRBJ1-1, with D perhaps TRBD1 (6 bases). The germline CDR1 and CDR2 sequences are DFQATT and SNEGSKA (reference sequence). CDR3 length: 14 amino acids. V lost 3 bases and J 1 base, leaving 12 bases between the germline ends. CDR3 nucleotides: TGCAGTGCTAGCAGCGGGGGGGCGAACACTGAAGCTTTCTTT. Encoded protein: CSASSGGANTEAFF.